This T cell receptor (beta chain) was found in a study of liver allograft versus peripheral blood T cells. Turning to the study itself: Recipients' peripheral blood served as the comparator for T cell receptor repertoires in transplanted livers.

Germline V lookup: CDR1 MNHEY, CDR2 SMNVEV (reference sequence). The CDR3 length is 16 residues. V was clipped by 6 bases and J by 5 bases, with 20 bases between them. From the reads, TCRdb called clonotypes with MiXCR, one entry per CDR3 protein. Seen here are about 6,000 distinct CDR3 sequences, around 16% observed once, and the top ten hold more than 40%. This clonotype was picked up many times. V is TRBV27 and J is TRBJ1-5; weak D call: TRBD1 (5 bases). This sequence originates from a human patient who had a liver transplant. The graft donor may have contributed some T cells. CDR3 in amino acids: CASSPLRSGSDQPQHF. CDR3 coding DNA: TGTGCCAGCAGCCCCCTTCGGTCAGGGAGCGATCAGCCCCAGCATTTT.